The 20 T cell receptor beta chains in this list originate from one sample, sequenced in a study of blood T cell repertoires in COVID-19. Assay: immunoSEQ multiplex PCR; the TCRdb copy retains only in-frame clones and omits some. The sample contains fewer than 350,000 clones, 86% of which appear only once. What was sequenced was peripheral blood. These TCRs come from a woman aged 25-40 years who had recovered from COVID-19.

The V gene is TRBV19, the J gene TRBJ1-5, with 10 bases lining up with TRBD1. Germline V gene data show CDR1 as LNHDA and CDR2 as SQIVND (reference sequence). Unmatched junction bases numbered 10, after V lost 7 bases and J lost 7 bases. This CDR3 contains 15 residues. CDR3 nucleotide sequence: TGTGCCAGTACTAAGGGGGGACAGGGGAGACAGCCCCAGCATTTT. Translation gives CASTKGGQGRQPQHF.

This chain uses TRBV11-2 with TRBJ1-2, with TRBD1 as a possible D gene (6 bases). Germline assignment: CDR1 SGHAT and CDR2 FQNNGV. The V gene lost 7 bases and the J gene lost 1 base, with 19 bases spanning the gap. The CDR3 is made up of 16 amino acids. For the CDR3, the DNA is TGTGCCAGCATCGACTTTGGGGGCAGCCTTAACTATGGCTACACCTTC. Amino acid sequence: CASIDFGGSLNYGYTF.

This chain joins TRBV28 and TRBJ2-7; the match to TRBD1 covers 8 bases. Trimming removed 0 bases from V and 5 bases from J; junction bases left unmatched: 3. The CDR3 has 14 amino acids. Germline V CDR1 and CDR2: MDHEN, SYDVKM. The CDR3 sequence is CASSLWKTGDEQYF. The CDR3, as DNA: TGTGCCAGCAGTTTATGGAAGACAGGGGACGAGCAGTACTTC.

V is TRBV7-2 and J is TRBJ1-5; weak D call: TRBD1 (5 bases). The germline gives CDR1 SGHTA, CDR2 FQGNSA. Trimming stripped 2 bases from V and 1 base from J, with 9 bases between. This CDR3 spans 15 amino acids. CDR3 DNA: TGTGCCAGCAGCTTACGGCAGGGAAGCAATCAGCCCCAGCATTTT. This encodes CASSLRQGSNQPQHF.

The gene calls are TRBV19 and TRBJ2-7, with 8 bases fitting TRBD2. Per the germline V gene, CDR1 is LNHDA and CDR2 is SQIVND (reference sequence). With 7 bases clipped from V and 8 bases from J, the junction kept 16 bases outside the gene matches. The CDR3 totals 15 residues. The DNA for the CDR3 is TGTGCCAGTATTCCGTCCACTAGCGGAACCAGCCAGCAGTACTTC. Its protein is CASIPSTSGTSQQYF.

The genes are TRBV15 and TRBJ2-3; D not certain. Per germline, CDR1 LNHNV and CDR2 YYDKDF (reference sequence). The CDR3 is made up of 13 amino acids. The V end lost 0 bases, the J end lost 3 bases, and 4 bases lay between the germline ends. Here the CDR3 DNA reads TGTGCCACCAGCAGAGACGTGACAGATACGCAGTATTTT. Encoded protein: CATSRDVTDTQYF.

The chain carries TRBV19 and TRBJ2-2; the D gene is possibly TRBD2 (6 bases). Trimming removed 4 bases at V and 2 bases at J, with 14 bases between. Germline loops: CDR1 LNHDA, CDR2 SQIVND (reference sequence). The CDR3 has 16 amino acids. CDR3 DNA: TGTGCCAGTAGTACTTCGGGAGTCCGCAACACCGGGGAGCTGTTTTTT. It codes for CASSTSGVRNTGELFF.

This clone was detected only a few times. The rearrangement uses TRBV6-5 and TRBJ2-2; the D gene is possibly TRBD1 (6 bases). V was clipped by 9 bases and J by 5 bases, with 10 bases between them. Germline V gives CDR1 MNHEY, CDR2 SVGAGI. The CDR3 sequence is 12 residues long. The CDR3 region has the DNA TGTGCCAGGGTACAGGGAACCGGGGAGCTGTTTTTT. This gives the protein CARVQGTGELFF.

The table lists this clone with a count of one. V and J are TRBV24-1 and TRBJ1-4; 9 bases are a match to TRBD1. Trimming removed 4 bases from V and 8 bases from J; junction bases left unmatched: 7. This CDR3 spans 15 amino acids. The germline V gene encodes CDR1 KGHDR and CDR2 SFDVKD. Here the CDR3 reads CATSDPDRGGEKLFF. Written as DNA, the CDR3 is TGTGCCACCAGTGACCCGGACAGGGGAGGCGAAAAACTGTTTTTT.

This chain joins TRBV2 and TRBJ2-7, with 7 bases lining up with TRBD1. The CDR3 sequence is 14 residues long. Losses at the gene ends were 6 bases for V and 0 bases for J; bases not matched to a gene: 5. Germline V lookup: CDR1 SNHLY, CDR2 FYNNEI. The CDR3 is CASSLGQSSYEQYF. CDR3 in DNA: TGTGCCAGCAGCCTGGGACAGTCCTCCTACGAGCAGTACTTC.

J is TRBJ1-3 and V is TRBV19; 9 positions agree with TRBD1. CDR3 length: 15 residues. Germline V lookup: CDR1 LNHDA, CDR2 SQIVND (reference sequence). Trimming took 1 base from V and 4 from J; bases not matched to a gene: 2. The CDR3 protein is CASSIGTGVGNTIYF. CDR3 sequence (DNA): TGTGCCAGTAGTATAGGGACAGGGGTCGGAAACACCATATATTTT.

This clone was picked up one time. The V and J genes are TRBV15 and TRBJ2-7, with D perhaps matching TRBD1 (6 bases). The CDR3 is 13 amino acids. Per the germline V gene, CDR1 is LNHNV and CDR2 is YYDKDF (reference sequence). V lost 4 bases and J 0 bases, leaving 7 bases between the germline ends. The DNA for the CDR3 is TGTGCCACCAGCAAGGGGGACTCCTACGAGCAGTACTTC. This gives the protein CATSKGDSYEQYF.

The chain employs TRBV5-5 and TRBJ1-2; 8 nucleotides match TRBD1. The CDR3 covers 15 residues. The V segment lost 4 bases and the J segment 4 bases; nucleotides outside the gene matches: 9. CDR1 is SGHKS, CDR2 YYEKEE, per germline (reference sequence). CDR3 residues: CASSDGQGNLYGYTF. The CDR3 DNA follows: TGTGCCAGCAGCGACGGACAGGGAAACCTCTATGGCTACACCTTC.

CDR3 residues: CASSPMTSIVTDTQYF. The CDR3 DNA reads TGCGCCAGCAGCCCCATGACTAGTATCGTCACAGATACGCAGTATTTT. The genes are TRBV5-1 and TRBJ2-3, with D tentatively TRBD2 (6 bases). V was shortened by 4 bases and J by 2 bases, with 17 bases between the two germline ends. CDR3 length equals 16 residues. CDR1 and CDR2 from the germline V gene are SGHRS and YFSETQ. Based on the CDR3 plus reference TRBV5-1 and TRBJ2-3, the full variable domain is KAGVTQTPRYLIKTRGQQVTLSCSPISGHRSVSWYQQTPGQGLQFLFEYFSETQRNKGNFPGRFSGRQFSNSRSEMNVSTLELGDSALYLCASSPMTSIVTDTQYFGPGTRLTVL.

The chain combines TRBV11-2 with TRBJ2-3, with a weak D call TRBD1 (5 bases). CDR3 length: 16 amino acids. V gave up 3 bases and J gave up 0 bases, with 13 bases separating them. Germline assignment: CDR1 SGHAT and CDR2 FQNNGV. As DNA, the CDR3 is TGTGCCAGCAGCTTCCAGGGTAGGGTTAGCACAGATACGCAGTATTTT. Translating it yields CASSFQGRVSTDTQYF.

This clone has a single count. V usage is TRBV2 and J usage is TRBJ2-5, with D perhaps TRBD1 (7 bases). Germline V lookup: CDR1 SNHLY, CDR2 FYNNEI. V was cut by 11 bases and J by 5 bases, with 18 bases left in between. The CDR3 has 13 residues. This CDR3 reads CAATRDSGETQYF. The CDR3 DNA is TGTGCCGCAACACGGGACAGCGGGGAGACCCAGTACTTC.

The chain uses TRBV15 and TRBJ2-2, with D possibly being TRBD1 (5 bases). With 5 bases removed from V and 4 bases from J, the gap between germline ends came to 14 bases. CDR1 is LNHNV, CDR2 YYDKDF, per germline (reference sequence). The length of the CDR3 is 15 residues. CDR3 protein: CATSGHTDRTGELFF. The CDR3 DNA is TGTGCCACCAGCGGACACACAGATCGCACCGGGGAGCTGTTTTTT.

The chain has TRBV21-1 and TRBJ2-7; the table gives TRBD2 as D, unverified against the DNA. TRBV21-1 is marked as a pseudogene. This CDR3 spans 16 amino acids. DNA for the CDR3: TGTGCCAGCAGCTCAAGCCCCAACGCGGGGGGCTGTCTGCAGTACTTC. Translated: CASSSSPNAGGCLQYF.

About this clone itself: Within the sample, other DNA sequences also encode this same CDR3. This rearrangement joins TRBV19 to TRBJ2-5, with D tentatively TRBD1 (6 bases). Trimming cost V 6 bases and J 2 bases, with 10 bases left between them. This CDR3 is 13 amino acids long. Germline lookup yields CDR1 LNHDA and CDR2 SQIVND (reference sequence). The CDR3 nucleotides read TGTGCCAGTAGCACAAGGGGGCAAGAGACCCAGTACTTC. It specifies CASSTRGQETQYF. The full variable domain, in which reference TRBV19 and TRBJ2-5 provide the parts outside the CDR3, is DGGITQSPKYLFRKEGQNVTLSCEQNLNHDAMYWYRQDPGQGLRLIYYSQIVNDFQKGDIAEGYSVSREKKESFPLTVTSAQKNPTAFYLCASSTRGQETQYFGPGTRLLVL.

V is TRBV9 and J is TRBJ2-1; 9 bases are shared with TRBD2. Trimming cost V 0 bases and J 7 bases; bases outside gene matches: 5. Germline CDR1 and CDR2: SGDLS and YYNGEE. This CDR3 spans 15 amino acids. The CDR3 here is CASSVVVAGVNEQFF. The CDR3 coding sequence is TGTGCCAGCAGCGTAGTCGTAGCGGGAGTTAATGAGCAGTTCTTC.